Each of the 32 T cell receptor beta chains below was sequenced from the same sample in a study of PD-L1 blockade in urothelial cancer. Time point indicated: pretreatment peripheral blood. Profiled with immunoSEQ multiplex PCR; TCRdb holds only in-frame clones, not every one. Among over 35,000 clones, around 85% were seen once, and the ten largest hold around 15%. Here the sequenced sample was PBMCs, taken around atezolizumab (anti-PD-L1) treatment. The source is a man older than 75 with urothelial cancer.

This clone was seen a single time. The chain is built from TRBV27 and TRBJ2-7; perhaps TRBD2 as D (6 bases). This CDR3 comprises 14 residues. The germline gives CDR1 MNHEY, CDR2 SMNVEV (reference sequence). The V and J ends lost 5 bases and 4 bases respectively, with 15 bases between them. CDR3 nucleotide sequence: TGTGCCAGCAGTCCCGGGACTTTGGGTTACGAGCAGTACTTC. Protein sequence: CASSPGTLGYEQYF.

The chain has TRBV10-3 and TRBJ2-5; the D gene is possibly TRBD2 (7 bases). V lost 3 bases and J 4 bases, leaving 9 bases between the germline ends. CDR3 size: 13 residues. Germline V lookup: CDR1 ENHRY, CDR2 SYGVKD. The CDR3 nucleotides are TGTGCCATCAGTGAAAGGGGGGGAGAGACCCAGTACTTC. It specifies CAISERGGETQYF.

V is TRBV7-2 and J is TRBJ2-3; 8 bases map to TRBD2. In germline, CDR1 is SGHTA, CDR2 FQGNSA. The CDR3 is made up of 15 amino acids. V lost 5 bases, J lost 6 bases, and 10 bases stayed unmatched. As DNA, the CDR3 is TGTGCCAGCAGCCTTACGGGGGGGGACGGGGATACGCAGTATTTT. Translating it yields CASSLTGGDGDTQYF.

The chain uses TRBV19 and TRBJ1-1; the D gene is possibly TRBD1 (5 bases). Trimming removed 3 bases at V and 3 bases at J, with 8 bases between. The CDR3 has 13 amino acids. Germline loops: CDR1 LNHDA, CDR2 SQIVND (reference sequence). The CDR3 region is CASSMGGDTEAFF. CDR3 DNA sequence: TGTGCCAGTAGTATGGGGGGGGACACTGAAGCTTTCTTT.

This chain connects TRBV14 to TRBJ1-1; the D gene is possibly TRBD1 (6 bases). Germline loops: CDR1 SGHDN, CDR2 FVKESK. The CDR3 spans 17 residues. V shed 0 bases and J shed 5 bases, with 19 bases lying between them. CDR3 DNA sequence: TGTGCCAGCAGCCAAGATTGGTGGGAGGGAGGGGGTACTGAAGCTTTCTTT. This gives the protein CASSQDWWEGGGTEAFF.

The chain couples TRBV9 to TRBJ2-3, with D uncertain. The CDR3 sequence is 13 residues long. Deletions cut 2 bases from V and 0 bases from J, with 4 bases between. Germline V CDR1 and CDR2: SGDLS, YYNGEE. The chain's CDR3 is CASSVRSTDTQYF. The CDR3 DNA follows: TGTGCCAGCAGCGTGAGAAGCACAGATACGCAGTATTTT.

The rearrangement uses TRBV28 and TRBJ2-3; perhaps TRBD1 as D (5 bases). Germline V gives CDR1 MDHEN, CDR2 SYDVKM. Deletions cut 4 bases from V and 1 base from J, with 9 bases between. The CDR3 spans 14 residues. In DNA, the CDR3 is TGTGCCAGCAGTTCCGCCAGGGGCACAGATACGCAGTATTTT. Its protein is CASSSARGTDTQYF.

The rearrangement joins TRBV18 to TRBJ2-7; 10 bases fit TRBD1. This CDR3 has 17 amino acids. Looked up from germline, CDR1 is KGHSH and CDR2 is LQKENI. The V segment lost 0 bases and the J segment 4 bases; nucleotides outside the gene matches: 9. CDR3 sequence reads: CASSPPNWDRGNYEQYF. The CDR3 DNA is TGTGCCAGCTCACCACCGAATTGGGACAGGGGTAATTACGAGCAGTACTTC.

The chain joins TRBV28 to TRBJ2-6; weak D call: TRBD2 (5 bases). V gave up 2 bases and J gave up 0 bases, with 14 bases separating them. The CDR3 sequence is 18 residues long. Looked up from germline, CDR1 is MDHEN and CDR2 is SYDVKM. The CDR3 DNA follows: TGTGCCAGCAGTTTAGGGAAGCGGTCGAGCTCTGGGGCCAACGTCCTGACTTTC. Its translation is CASSLGKRSSSGANVLTF.

The CDR3 here is CASSLASGMTDTQYF. CDR3 DNA sequence: TGTGCCAGCAGCTTGGCTAGCGGGATGACAGATACGCAGTATTTT. V and J are TRBV7-9 and TRBJ2-3; 9 bases are shared with TRBD2. The CDR3 spans 15 residues. CDR1 is SEHNR, CDR2 FQNEAQ, per germline (reference sequence). V lost 3 bases, J lost 3 bases, and 4 bases stayed unmatched.

The rearrangement links TRBV30 to TRBJ2-7; 9 bases map to TRBD1. The CDR3 has 15 amino acids. Germline lookup yields CDR1 GTSNPN and CDR2 SVGIG (reference sequence). V lost 3 bases to trimming and J lost 4 bases; unmatched junction nucleotides: 10. CDR3 coding DNA: TGTGCCTGGAGCGCCGGGACAGGGATCGTGTACGAGCAGTACTTC. Translated, it gives CAWSAGTGIVYEQYF.

The CDR3 sequence is CASSLAGAYNEQFF. CDR3 DNA: TGCGCCAGCAGCTTGGCGGGAGCCTACAATGAGCAGTTCTTC. The V gene is TRBV5-1, the J gene TRBJ2-1; maybe TRBD2 (6 bases). Trimming cost V 0 bases and J 2 bases, with 6 bases left between them. Germline V gene lookup returns CDR1 SGHRS and CDR2 YFSETQ. The CDR3 contains 14 residues.

This clone was counted between two and nine times. The chain has TRBV6-5 and TRBJ1-1, with TRBD1 identical over 9 bases. Germline CDR1 and CDR2: MNHEY and SVGAGI. V shed 6 bases, J shed 4 bases, and the junction held 3 bases outside the gene matches. This CDR3 comprises 13 residues. The DNA of the CDR3 is TGTGCCAGCAGCTTGACAGGGGGCACTGAAGCTTTCTTT. It specifies CASSLTGGTEAFF.

The chain joins TRBV11-3 to TRBJ2-5; possibly TRBD1 for D (5 bases). Germline CDR1 and CDR2: SGHNT and YENEEA. CDR3 length: 13 amino acids. The germline V and J ends were trimmed by 2 bases and 3 bases, with 7 bases remaining between them. CDR3: CASSLPGKETQYF. CDR3 coding DNA: TGTGCCAGCAGCTTACCAGGGAAAGAGACCCAGTACTTC.

The chain couples TRBV28 to TRBJ2-7; perhaps TRBD2 as D (5 bases). Germline-derived CDR1 and CDR2 are MDHEN and SYDVKM. The CDR3 is made up of 14 amino acids. Trimming left V 3 bases short and J 0 bases short, with 9 bases between. The CDR3 bases are TGTGCCAGCAGTTTTGTCGGACTCTCCTACGAGCAGTACTTC. Protein sequence: CASSFVGLSYEQYF.

This chain uses TRBV19 with TRBJ1-5, with 8 bases lining up with TRBD1. J gave up 2 bases and V 5 bases, and 8 bases lay outside the gene matches. Germline CDR1 is LNHDA and CDR2 is SQIVND (reference sequence). This CDR3 has 16 residues. Here the CDR3 DNA reads TGTGCCAGTAGTGCCCGGGACAGGATGGGCAATCAGCCCCAGCATTTT. It encodes CASSARDRMGNQPQHF.

The chain links TRBV11-3 to TRBJ2-5, with D maybe TRBD2 (5 bases). V was clipped by 1 base and J by 1 base, with 10 bases between them. CDR3 size: 15 residues. Germline loops: CDR1 SGHNT, CDR2 YENEEA. The CDR3 bases are TGTGCCAGCAGCTTAGGAGGGCGGACCCAAGAGACCCAGTACTTC. It encodes CASSLGGRTQETQYF.

The chain joins TRBV27 to TRBJ1-2, with 8 bases identical to TRBD1. V dropped 5 bases and J dropped 8; count of bases not matched to a gene: 16. The CDR3 totals 16 residues. Germline values: CDR1 MNHEY, CDR2 SMNVEV (reference sequence). The CDR3: CASSHTTTGGGQGYTF. In DNA form, the CDR3 reads TGTGCCAGCAGTCATACTACAACAGGGGGTGGTCAAGGCTACACCTTC.

CDR3 DNA: TGTGCCAGCAGCTTAGTAGGGGGAATCGAGCAGTACTTC. Amino acids: CASSLVGGIEQYF. This chain connects TRBV7-9 to TRBJ2-7; a weak D match, TRBD1 (6 bases). The CDR3 runs 13 residues. CDR1 SEHNR and CDR2 FQNEAQ come from the germline V gene (reference sequence). The germline V and J ends were trimmed by 1 base and 6 bases, with 10 bases remaining between them. Supplemented by reference TRBV7-9 and TRBJ2-7, the full variable domain reads DTGVSQNPRHKITKRGQNVTFRCDPISEHNRLYWYRQTLGQGPEFLTYFQNEAQLEKSRLLSDRFSAERPKGSFSTLEIQRTEQGDSAMYLCASSLVGGIEQYFGPGTRLTVT.

This clone turned up a few times. The gene calls are TRBV18 and TRBJ1-4; the match to TRBD1 covers 7 bases. CDR3 length: 15 amino acids. Germline loops: CDR1 KGHSH, CDR2 LQKENI. V dropped 2 bases and J dropped 7; count of bases not matched to a gene: 7. In DNA form, the CDR3 reads TGTGCCAGCTCACCATCGCAGGGGGAAAGTGAAAAACTGTTTTTT. This gives the protein CASSPSQGESEKLFF.

The chain has TRBV29-1 and TRBJ1-3; no reliable D call. Trimming stripped 7 bases from V and 0 bases from J, with 4 bases between. There are 11 residues in the CDR3. Germline loops: CDR1 SQVTM, CDR2 ANQGSEA. CDR3: CSGGSGNTIYF. The CDR3 coding sequence is TGCAGCGGAGGCTCTGGAAACACCATATATTTT.

V and J are TRBV6-1 and TRBJ2-3, with 12 bases aligning to TRBD1. V dropped 6 bases and J dropped 14; count of bases not matched to a gene: 6. From germline, CDR1 is MNHNS and CDR2 SASEGT. The CDR3 covers 12 residues. The CDR3 is CASREGTGGTYF. The CDR3 DNA reads TGTGCCAGCAGGGAGGGGACAGGGGGCACGTATTTT.

This clone was observed once. V and J are TRBV2 and TRBJ2-2, with D tentatively TRBD1 (6 bases). Per germline, CDR1 SNHLY and CDR2 FYNNEI. The CDR3 is 15 residues long. The ends were cut back, 7 bases at V and 0 bases at J, with 12 bases in the middle. In DNA form, the CDR3 reads TGTGCCAGCATCGACAGGCTTGCGAACACCGGGGAGCTGTTTTTT. It translates to CASIDRLANTGELFF.

The chain carries TRBV5-6 and TRBJ2-5; perhaps TRBD1 as D (7 bases). Deletions cut 4 bases from V and 3 bases from J, with 16 bases between. CDR3 length: 15 amino acids. Germline CDR1 reads SGHDT; CDR2 reads YYEEEE. The CDR3 protein is CASSGFQGGKETQYF. As DNA, the CDR3 is TGTGCCAGCAGCGGATTTCAGGGGGGAAAAGAGACCCAGTACTTC.

In this sample, this clone turned up a few times. The genes are TRBV5-5 and TRBJ1-1; TRBD1 matches at 7 bases. This CDR3 comprises 17 residues. Germline trimming cut 2 bases from V and 3 bases from J; bases unmatched to any gene: 13. CDR1 and CDR2 (germline): SGHKS, YYEKEE (reference sequence). The CDR3 nucleotides read TGTGCCAGCAGCTTTACGACAGGGCGGATTTTATACACTGAAGCTTTCTTT. It translates to CASSFTTGRILYTEAFF.

The rearrangement links TRBV28 to TRBJ2-1; 9 bases match TRBD1. Losses at the gene ends were 3 bases for V and 11 bases for J; bases not matched to a gene: 5. Germline loops: CDR1 MDHEN, CDR2 SYDVKM. The length of the CDR3 is 13 residues. The CDR3, as DNA: TGTGCCAGCAGTTTTGGGACAGGGTGGAAGCAGTTCTTC. Translating gives CASSFGTGWKQFF.

This sequence joins TRBV6-5 and TRBJ2-7; D perhaps matches TRBD1 (5 bases). V was shortened by 7 bases and J by 6 bases, with 19 bases between the two germline ends. CDR1 and CDR2 from the germline V gene are MNHEY and SVGAGI. The CDR3 sequence is 14 residues long. The CDR3 region is CASTPLAGRSEQYF. The CDR3, as DNA: TGTGCCAGCACCCCCTTAGCAGGGCGCTCCGAGCAGTACTTC.

The chain has TRBV30 and TRBJ2-3; D is possibly TRBD2 (6 bases). Germline V gives CDR1 GTSNPN, CDR2 SVGIG (reference sequence). The V end was cut by 7 bases, the J end by 5 bases, with 16 bases between. The CDR3 loop spans 13 amino acids. DNA for the CDR3: TGTGCCTTCCTGGGCGGGGTTGGAGATACGCAGTATTTT. The encoded protein is CAFLGGVGDTQYF.

The sample holds many counts of this clone. This chain links TRBV4-2 with TRBJ2-4, with 13 bases fitting TRBD2. After removal of 3 bases from V and 7 bases from J, the junction contained 6 bases not matched to a gene. Per the germline V gene, CDR1 is LGHNA and CDR2 is YNFKEQ. CDR3 size: 16 residues. CDR3 loop: CASSHGLAGEINIQYF. The CDR3 DNA sequence: TGTGCCAGCAGCCATGGACTAGCGGGAGAGATTAACATTCAGTACTTC.

The chain links TRBV19 to TRBJ2-7, with D tentatively TRBD1 (5 bases). This CDR3 comprises 15 residues. The germline CDR1 and CDR2 sequences are LNHDA and SQIVND (reference sequence). Trimming shortened V by 5 bases and J by 2 bases, and 16 bases separated the two germline ends. As DNA, the CDR3 is TGTGCCAGTAGTCCCCAGGGAAAGATCCCCTACGAGCAGTACTTC. It yields the protein CASSPQGKIPYEQYF.

This clone was seen only once. V is TRBV6-5 and J is TRBJ2-5; D might be TRBD1 (6 bases). The germline V and J ends were trimmed by 5 bases and 5 bases, with 6 bases remaining between them. Germline V gene sequence: CDR1 MNHEY, CDR2 SVGAGI. The CDR3 contains 11 residues. The CDR3 bases are TGTGCCAGCAGTACAGGGGAGACCCAGTACTTC. The encoded protein is CASSTGETQYF.

J is TRBJ1-5 and V is TRBV27; 12 nucleotides agree with TRBD1. The V segment lost 6 bases and the J segment 3 bases; nucleotides outside the gene matches: 3. The germline gives CDR1 MNHEY, CDR2 SMNVEV (reference sequence). This CDR3 region has 15 residues. Written as DNA, the CDR3 is TGTGCCAGCAGGGGACAGGGGGCGAACAATCAGCCCCAGCATTTT. It is translated as CASRGQGANNQPQHF.